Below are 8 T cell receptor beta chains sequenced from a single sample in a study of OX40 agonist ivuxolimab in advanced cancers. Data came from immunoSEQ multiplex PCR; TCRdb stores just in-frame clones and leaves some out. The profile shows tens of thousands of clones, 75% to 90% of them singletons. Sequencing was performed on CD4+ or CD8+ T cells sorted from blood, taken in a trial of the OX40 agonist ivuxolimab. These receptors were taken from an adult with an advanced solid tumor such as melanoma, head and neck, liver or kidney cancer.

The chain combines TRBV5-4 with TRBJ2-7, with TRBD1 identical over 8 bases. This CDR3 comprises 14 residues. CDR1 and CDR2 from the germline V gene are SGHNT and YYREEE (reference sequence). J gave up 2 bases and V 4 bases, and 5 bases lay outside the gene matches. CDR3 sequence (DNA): TGTGCCAGCAGCCGCCGGACAGGGACCTACGAGCAGTACTTC. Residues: CASSRRTGTYEQYF.

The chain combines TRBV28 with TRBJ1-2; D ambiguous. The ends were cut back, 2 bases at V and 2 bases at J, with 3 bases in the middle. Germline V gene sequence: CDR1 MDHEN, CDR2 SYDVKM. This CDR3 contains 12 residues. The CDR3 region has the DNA TGTGCCAGCAGTTTAGGAAACTATGGCTACACCTTC. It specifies CASSLGNYGYTF.

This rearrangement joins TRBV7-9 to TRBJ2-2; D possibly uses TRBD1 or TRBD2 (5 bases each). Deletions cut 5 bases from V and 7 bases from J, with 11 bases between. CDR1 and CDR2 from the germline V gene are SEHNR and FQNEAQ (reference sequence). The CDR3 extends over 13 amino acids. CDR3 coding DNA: TGTGCCAGCAGCCTCGAGGGGTACGGGGAGCTGTTTTTT. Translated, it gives CASSLEGYGELFF. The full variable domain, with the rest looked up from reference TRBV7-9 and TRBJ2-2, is DTGVSQNPRHKITKRGQNVTFRCDPISEHNRLYWYRQTLGQGPEFLTYFQNEAQLEKSRLLSDRFSAERPKGSFSTLEIQRTEQGDSAMYLCASSLEGYGELFFGEGSRLTVL.

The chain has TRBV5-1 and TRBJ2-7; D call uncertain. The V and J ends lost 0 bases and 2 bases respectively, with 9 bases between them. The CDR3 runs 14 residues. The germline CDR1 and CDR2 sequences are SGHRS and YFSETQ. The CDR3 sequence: CASSLASITYEQYF. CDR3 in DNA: TGCGCCAGCAGCTTGGCCAGTATCACCTACGAGCAGTACTTC.

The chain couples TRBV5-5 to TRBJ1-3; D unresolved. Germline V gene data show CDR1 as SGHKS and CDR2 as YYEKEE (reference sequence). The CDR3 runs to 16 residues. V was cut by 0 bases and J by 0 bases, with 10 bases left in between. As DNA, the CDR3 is TGTGCCAGCAGCTTGGCGACTGCCGTCTCTGGAAACACCATATATTTT. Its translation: CASSLATAVSGNTIYF. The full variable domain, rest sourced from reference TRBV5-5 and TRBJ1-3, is DAGVTQSPTHLIKTRGQQVTLRCSPISGHKSVSWYQQVLGQGPQFIFQYYEKEERGRGNFPDRFSARQFPNYSSELNVNALLLGDSALYLCASSLATAVSGNTIYFGEGSWLTVV.

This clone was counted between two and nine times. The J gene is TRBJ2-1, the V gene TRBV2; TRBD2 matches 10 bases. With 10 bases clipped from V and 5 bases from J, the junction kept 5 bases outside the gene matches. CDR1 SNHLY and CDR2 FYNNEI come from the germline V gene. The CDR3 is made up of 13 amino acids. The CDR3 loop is CATELAGNNEQFF. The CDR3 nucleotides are TGTGCCACGGAACTAGCGGGAAACAATGAGCAGTTCTTC.

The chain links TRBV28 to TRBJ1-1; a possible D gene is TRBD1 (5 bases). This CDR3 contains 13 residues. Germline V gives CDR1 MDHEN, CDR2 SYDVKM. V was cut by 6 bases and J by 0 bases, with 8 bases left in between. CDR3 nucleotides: TGTGCCAGCAGGGGACCGATGAACACTGAAGCTTTCTTT. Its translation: CASRGPMNTEAFF.

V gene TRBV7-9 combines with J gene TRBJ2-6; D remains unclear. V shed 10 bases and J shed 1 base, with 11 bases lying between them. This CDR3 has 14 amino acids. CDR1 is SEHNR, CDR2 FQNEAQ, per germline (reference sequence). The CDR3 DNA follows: TGTGCCACCACTTCGAGGTCTGGGGCCAACGTCCTGACTTTC. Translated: CATTSRSGANVLTF. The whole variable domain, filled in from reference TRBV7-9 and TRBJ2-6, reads DTGVSQNPRHKITKRGQNVTFRCDPISEHNRLYWYRQTLGQGPEFLTYFQNEAQLEKSRLLSDRFSAERPKGSFSTLEIQRTEQGDSAMYLCATTSRSGANVLTFGAGSRLTVL.